The 6 T cell receptor beta chains listed next were all sequenced from one sample in a study of cytomegalovirus exposure and HLA in healthy donors. The protocol was immunoSEQ multiplex PCR, while the TCRdb copy is restricted to in-frame clones and leaves out a portion. In the table there are around 190,000 clones, 75% to 90% of which are singletons. Input material: PBMCs. Receptor source: a man younger than 35 in good health and CMV-seropositive.

The chain is built from TRBV10-3 and TRBJ2-2; D remains ambiguous. V was cut by 5 bases and J by 4 bases, with 14 bases left in between. The CDR3 is 15 amino acids. Germline values: CDR1 ENHRY, CDR2 SYGVKD. The CDR3 loop is CAISSSQARTGELFF. As DNA, the CDR3 is TGTGCCATCAGTTCCTCGCAGGCCCGCACCGGGGAGCTGTTTTTT.

The rearrangement links TRBV11-2 to TRBJ1-1; D might be TRBD1 (6 bases). Trimming removed 5 bases from V and 5 bases from J, with 15 bases in between. The germline CDR1 and CDR2 sequences are SGHAT and FQNNGV. CDR3 length: 14 amino acids. The CDR3 region is CASSQAGAWTEAFF. The CDR3 DNA reads as TGTGCCAGCAGCCAAGCGGGGGCTTGGACTGAAGCTTTCTTT. The full variable domain, rest sourced from reference TRBV11-2 and TRBJ1-1, is EAGVAQSPRYKIIEKRQSVAFWCNPISGHATLYWYQQILGQGPKLLIQFQNNGVVDDSQLPKDRFSAERLKGVDSTLKIQPAKLEDSAVYLCASSQAGAWTEAFFGQGTRLTVV.

The chain joins TRBV5-1 to TRBJ1-5, with TRBD1 matching 7 bases. The CDR3 consists of 19 residues. V lost 3 bases, J lost 0 bases, and 15 bases stayed unmatched. Germline assignment: CDR1 SGHRS and CDR2 YFSETQ. The CDR3 bases are TGCGCCAGCAGCTCGGGACCGCAGGGGGGAGTAAATAGCAATCAGCCCCAGCATTTT. Its protein product is CASSSGPQGGVNSNQPQHF.

A note on this clone: Other DNA sequences from this sample encode an identical CDR3 as well. The rearrangement uses TRBV18 and TRBJ1-1; 10 bases align to TRBD1. Germline assignment: CDR1 KGHSH and CDR2 LQKENI. Trimming cost V 6 bases and J 4 bases; bases outside gene matches: 2. CDR3 length: 13 residues. The CDR3 DNA is TGTGCCAGCTCGCGGACAGGGGGCACTGAAGCTTTCTTT. Encoded protein: CASSRTGGTEAFF.

The chain carries TRBV19 and TRBJ1-1; D is uncertain. The ends were cut back, 4 bases at V and 2 bases at J, with 11 bases in the middle. The CDR3 length is 14 residues. Germline V gene sequence: CDR1 LNHDA, CDR2 SQIVND (reference sequence). The CDR3: CASSSFTANTEAFF. The CDR3 nucleotides read TGTGCCAGTAGTAGCTTCACAGCTAACACTGAAGCTTTCTTT.

CDR3 region: CASSAQGGPNNEQFF. CDR3 DNA: TGTGCCAGCAGTGCACAGGGAGGGCCGAACAATGAGCAGTTCTTC. V and J are TRBV25-1 and TRBJ2-1; possibly TRBD2 for D (7 bases). Trimming removed 4 bases at V and 5 bases at J, with 15 bases between. The CDR3 length is 15 residues. The germline gives CDR1 MGHDK, CDR2 SYGVNS. The complete variable domain, with remaining parts taken from reference TRBV25-1 and TRBJ2-1, reads EADIYQTPRYLVIGTGKKITLECSQTMGHDKMYWYQQDPGMELHLIHYSYGVNSTEKGDLSSESTVSRIRTEHFPLTLESARPSHTSQYLCASSAQGGPNNEQFFGPGTRLTVL.